This TCR beta chain was sequenced for a study of blood T cell repertoires in COVID-19. Study-level background: Nucleic acid was either cDNA or gDNA, and it came from T cells, B-cell-depleted T cells, or PBMCs.

Germline V CDR1 and CDR2: LGHDT, YNNKEL (reference sequence). CDR3 length: 14 residues. Trimming shortened V by 3 bases and J by 5 bases, and 13 bases separated the two germline ends. Some clones are missing from TCRdb's copy, which holds only in-frame ones; the method was immunoSEQ multiplex PCR. In the table there are roughly 220,000 clones, around 88% of which are singletons. In terms of age and location, participants ranged from roughly 18 to 100 years and lived in around 22 US areas. Participants' reported clinical history set cohort assignment. What was sequenced was PBMCs or T cells enriched from blood (not recorded which). The J gene is TRBJ1-1, the V gene TRBV3-1 (or the pseudogene TRBV3-2), with D perhaps matching TRBD1 (6 bases). This sequence was found in a woman aged 50 to 65 with acute COVID-19. The CDR3: CASSHLQGSTEAFF. The CDR3 bases are TGTGCCAGCAGCCACCTACAGGGAAGTACTGAAGCTTTCTTT.